This T cell receptor (beta chain) was captured by sequencing in a study of T-cell reconstitution after alpha-beta-depleted transplantation in children. A library of TCRbeta sequences, prepared with unique molecular identifiers, was generated. MiXCR was run by TCRdb on the PCR reads, yielding one entry per CDR3 protein. The profile shows about 540,000 distinct CDR3 sequences, about 17% of them singletons. This CDR3 has 11 amino acids. CDR1 is SGHRS, CDR2 YFSETQ, per germline. The V gene lost 3 bases and the J gene lost 12 bases, with 10 bases spanning the gap. This receptor was obtained from a human donor who donated a stem cell graft to a child with acute lymphoblastic leukemia. V is TRBV5-1 and J is TRBJ2-1; D is possibly TRBD2 (7 bases). The sample consisted of PBMCs from the stem cell graft donor, taken from the stem cell graft. The CDR3 is CASSSGGRQFF. CDR3 bases: TGCGCCAGCAGCTCCGGGGGGCGGCAGTTCTTC.